This TCR beta chain came from a study of blood T cell repertoires in COVID-19. Per germline, CDR1 GTSNPN and CDR2 SVGIG (reference sequence). V was cut by 5 bases and J by 0 bases, with 10 bases left in between. The CDR3 covers 13 residues. Enrolled during active infection, Seattle patients were then followed longitudinally. In the original processing: Using reference gene primer amplification, nucleated cell counts were estimated. Only in-frame clones appear in the TCRdb table, and some are missing; sequencing was by immunoSEQ multiplex PCR. V, J and clone size reflect that table, while D and trimming were determined from the DNA. The table records 35,000 to 40,000 clones, 87% of them present only once. This clone was detected only a few times.

The sequence came from a man aged 60-69 years with COVID-19, enrolled during active disease. Sequenced sample: peripheral blood. The V call is TRBV30, the J call TRBJ1-1; tentatively, D is TRBD1 (6 bases). Here the CDR3 DNA reads TGTGCCTGGGACAGGCTTATGAACACTGAAGCTTTCTTT. Its translation: CAWDRLMNTEAFF.